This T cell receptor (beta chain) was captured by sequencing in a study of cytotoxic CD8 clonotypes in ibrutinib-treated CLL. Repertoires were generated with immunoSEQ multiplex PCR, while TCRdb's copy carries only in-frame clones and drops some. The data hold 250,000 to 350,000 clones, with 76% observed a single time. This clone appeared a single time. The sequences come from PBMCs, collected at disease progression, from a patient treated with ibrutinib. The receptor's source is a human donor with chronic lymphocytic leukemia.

The CDR3 sequence: CASSSGQGRSYNSPLHF. The DNA of the CDR3 is TGTGCCAGCAGCTCCGGACAGGGGAGGTCCTATAATTCACCCCTCCACTTT. The V call is TRBV7-9, the J call TRBJ1-6, with 9 bases fitting TRBD1. The ends lost 4 bases at V and 1 base at J; junction bases unmatched: 5. The CDR3 extends over 17 amino acids. Germline V gene sequence: CDR1 SEHNR, CDR2 FQNEAQ (reference sequence).